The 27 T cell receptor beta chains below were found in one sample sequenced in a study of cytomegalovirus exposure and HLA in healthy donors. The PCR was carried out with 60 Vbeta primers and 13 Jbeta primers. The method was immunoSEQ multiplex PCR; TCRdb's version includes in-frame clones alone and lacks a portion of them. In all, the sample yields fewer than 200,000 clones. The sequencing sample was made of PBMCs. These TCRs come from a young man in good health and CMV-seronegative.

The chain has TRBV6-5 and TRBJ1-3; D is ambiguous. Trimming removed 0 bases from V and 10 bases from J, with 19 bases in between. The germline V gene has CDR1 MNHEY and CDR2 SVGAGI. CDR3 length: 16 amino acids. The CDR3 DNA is TGTGCCAGCAGTTACTCGCACCGAATAGTCGAGAGAACCATATATTTT. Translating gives CASSYSHRIVERTIYF.

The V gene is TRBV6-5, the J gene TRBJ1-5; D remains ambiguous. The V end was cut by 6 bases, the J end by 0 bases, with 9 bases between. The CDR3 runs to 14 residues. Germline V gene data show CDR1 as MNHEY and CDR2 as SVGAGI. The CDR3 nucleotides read TGTGCCAGCAGCTCTCAGGATAGCAATCAGCCCCAGCATTTT. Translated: CASSSQDSNQPQHF.

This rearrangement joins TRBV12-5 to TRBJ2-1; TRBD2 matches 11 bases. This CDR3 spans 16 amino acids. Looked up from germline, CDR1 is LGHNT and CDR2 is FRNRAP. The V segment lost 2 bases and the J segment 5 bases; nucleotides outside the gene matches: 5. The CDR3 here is CASGLSSGRLHNEQFF. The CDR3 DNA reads TGTGCTAGTGGTTTGTCTAGCGGGAGGCTCCACAATGAGCAGTTCTTC.

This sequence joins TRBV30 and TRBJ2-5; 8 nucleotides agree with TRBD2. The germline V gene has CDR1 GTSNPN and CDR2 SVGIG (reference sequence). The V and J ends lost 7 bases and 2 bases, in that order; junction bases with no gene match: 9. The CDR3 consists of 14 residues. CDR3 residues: CASTSGPTQETQYF. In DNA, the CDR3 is TGTGCCTCTACTAGCGGACCGACTCAAGAGACCCAGTACTTC.

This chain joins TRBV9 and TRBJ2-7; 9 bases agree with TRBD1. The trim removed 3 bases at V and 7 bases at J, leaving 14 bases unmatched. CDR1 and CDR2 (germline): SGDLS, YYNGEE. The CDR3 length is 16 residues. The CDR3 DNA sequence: TGTGCCAGCAGCGCGGGCAACAGGGGGCTCTCGGGGGAGCAGTACTTC. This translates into CASSAGNRGLSGEQYF.

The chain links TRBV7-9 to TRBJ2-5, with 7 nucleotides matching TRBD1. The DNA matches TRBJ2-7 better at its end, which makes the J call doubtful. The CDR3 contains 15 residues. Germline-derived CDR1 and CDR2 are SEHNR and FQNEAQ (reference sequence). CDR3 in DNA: TGTGCCAGCAGCTTAGTGGCTGGACAGGTCTACGAGCAGTACTTC. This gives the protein CASSLVAGQVYEQYF.

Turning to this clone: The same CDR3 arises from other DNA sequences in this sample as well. This CDR3 is CASSSFYEQYF. Written as DNA, the CDR3 is TGTGCCAGCAGTTCATTCTACGAGCAGTACTTC. J is TRBJ2-7 and V is TRBV6-5, with no clear D. The germline CDR1 and CDR2 sequences are MNHEY and SVGAGI. V was trimmed by 4 bases and J by 3 bases, leaving 4 bases between them. This CDR3 spans 11 amino acids.

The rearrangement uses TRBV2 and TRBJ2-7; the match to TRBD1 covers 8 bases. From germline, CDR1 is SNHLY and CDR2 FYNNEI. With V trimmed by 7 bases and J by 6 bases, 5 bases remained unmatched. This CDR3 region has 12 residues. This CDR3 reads CASTWTGSEQYF. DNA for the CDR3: TGTGCCAGCACTTGGACAGGGAGCGAGCAGTACTTC.

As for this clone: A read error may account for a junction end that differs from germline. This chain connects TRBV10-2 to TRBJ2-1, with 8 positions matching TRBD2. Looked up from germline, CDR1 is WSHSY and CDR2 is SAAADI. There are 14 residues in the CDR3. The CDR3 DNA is TGCGCCAGCAGTGAGTCGGCTAGCGGGTCACGGTGGGTCTTC. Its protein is CASSESASGSRWVF.

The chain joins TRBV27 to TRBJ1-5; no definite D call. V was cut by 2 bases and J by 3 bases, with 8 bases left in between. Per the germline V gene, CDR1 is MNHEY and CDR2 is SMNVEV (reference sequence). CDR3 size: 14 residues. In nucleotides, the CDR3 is TGTGCCAGCAGTTTAGCACCAGTCAATCAGCCCCAGCATTTT. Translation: CASSLAPVNQPQHF.

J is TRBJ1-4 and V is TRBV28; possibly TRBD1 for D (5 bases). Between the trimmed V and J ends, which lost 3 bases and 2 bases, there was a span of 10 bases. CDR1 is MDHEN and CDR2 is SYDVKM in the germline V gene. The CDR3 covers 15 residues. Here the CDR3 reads CASSLGGRTNEKLFF. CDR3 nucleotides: TGTGCCAGCAGTTTGGGGGGGAGGACTAATGAAAAACTGTTTTTT.

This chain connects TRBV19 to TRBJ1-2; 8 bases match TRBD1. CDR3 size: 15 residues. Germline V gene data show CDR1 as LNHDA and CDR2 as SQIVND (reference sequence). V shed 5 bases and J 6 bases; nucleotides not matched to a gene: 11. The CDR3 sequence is CASSWGVDRGNGYTF. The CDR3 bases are TGTGCCAGTAGTTGGGGGGTCGACAGGGGTAATGGCTACACCTTC.

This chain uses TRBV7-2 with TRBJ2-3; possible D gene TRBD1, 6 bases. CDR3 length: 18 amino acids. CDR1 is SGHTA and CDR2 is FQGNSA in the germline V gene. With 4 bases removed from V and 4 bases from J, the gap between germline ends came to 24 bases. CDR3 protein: CASSWEPTGFGGSDTQYF. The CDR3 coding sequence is TGTGCCAGCAGCTGGGAGCCGACAGGTTTTGGGGGATCAGATACGCAGTATTTT.

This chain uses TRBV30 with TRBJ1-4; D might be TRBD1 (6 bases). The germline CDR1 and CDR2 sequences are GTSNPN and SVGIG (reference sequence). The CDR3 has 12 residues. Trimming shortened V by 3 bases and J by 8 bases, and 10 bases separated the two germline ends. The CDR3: CAWSRGREKLFF. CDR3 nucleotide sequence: TGTGCCTGGAGCAGGGGAAGGGAAAAACTGTTTTTT.

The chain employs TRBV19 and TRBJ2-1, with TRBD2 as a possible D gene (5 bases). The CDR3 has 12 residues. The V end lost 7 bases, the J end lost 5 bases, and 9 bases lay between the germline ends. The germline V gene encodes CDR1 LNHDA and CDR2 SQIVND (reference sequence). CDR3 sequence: CASTLRDNEQFF. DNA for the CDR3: TGTGCCAGTACCTTGCGGGACAATGAGCAGTTCTTC.

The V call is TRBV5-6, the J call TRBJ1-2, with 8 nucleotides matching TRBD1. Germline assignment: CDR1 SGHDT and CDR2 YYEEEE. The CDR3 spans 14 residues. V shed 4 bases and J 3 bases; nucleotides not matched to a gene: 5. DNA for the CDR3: TGTGCCAGCAGCGGACAGGGTAAGGACTATGGCTACACCTTC. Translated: CASSGQGKDYGYTF.

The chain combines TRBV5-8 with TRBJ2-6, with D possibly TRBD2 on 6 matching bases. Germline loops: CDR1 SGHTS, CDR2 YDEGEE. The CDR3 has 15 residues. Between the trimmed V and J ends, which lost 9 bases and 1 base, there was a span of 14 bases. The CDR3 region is CATGVGNSGANVLTF. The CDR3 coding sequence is TGTGCCACGGGGGTTGGAAATTCTGGGGCCAACGTCCTGACTTTC. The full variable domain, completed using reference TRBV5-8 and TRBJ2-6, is EAGVTQSPTHLIKTRGQQATLRCSPISGHTSVYWYQQALGLGLQFLLWYDEGEERNRGNFPPRFSGRQFPNYSSELNVNALELEDSALYLCATGVGNSGANVLTFGAGSRLTVL.

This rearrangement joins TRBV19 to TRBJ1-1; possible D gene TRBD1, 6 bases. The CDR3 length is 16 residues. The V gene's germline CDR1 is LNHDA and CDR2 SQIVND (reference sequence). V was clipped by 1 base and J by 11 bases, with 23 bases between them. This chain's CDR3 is CASSIGLYGGRSTAFF. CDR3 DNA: TGTGCCAGTAGTATAGGCCTTTATGGGGGCAGGTCGACGGCTTTCTTT. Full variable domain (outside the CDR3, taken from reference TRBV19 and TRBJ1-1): DGGITQSPKYLFRKEGQNVTLSCEQNLNHDAMYWYRQDPGQGLRLIYYSQIVNDFQKGDIAEGYSVSREKKESFPLTVTSAQKNPTAFYLCASSIGLYGGRSTAFFGQGTRLTVV.

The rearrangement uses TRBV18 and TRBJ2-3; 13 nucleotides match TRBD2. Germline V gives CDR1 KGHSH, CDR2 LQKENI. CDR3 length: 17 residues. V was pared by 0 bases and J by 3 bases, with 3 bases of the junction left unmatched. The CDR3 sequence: CASSPPGTSGITDTQYF. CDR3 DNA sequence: TGTGCCAGCTCACCACCGGGGACTAGCGGGATTACAGATACGCAGTATTTT.

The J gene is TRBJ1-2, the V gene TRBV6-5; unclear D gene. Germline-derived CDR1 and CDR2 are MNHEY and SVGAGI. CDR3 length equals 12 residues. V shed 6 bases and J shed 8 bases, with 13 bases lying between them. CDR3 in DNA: TGTGCCAGCAGCCAGGTGGGAGGCGGCTACACCTTC. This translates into CASSQVGGGYTF.

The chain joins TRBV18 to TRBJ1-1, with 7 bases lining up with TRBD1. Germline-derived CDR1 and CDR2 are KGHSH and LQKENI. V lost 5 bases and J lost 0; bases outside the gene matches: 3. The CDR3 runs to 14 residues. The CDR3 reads CASSSTGMNTEAFF. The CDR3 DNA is TGTGCCAGCTCATCGACAGGGATGAACACTGAAGCTTTCTTT.

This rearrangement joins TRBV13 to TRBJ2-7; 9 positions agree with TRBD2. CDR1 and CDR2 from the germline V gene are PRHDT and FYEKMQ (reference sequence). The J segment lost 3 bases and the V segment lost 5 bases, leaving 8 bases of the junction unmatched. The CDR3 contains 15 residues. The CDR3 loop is CASSPGRTSDYEQYF. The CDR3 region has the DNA TGTGCCAGCAGCCCTGGGAGGACTAGCGACTACGAGCAGTACTTC.

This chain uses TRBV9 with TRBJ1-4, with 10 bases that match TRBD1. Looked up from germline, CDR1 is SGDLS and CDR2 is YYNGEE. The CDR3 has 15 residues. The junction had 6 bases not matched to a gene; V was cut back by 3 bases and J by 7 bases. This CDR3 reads CASSATGTGVEKLFF. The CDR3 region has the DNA TGTGCCAGCAGCGCGACCGGGACAGGGGTTGAAAAACTGTTTTTT.

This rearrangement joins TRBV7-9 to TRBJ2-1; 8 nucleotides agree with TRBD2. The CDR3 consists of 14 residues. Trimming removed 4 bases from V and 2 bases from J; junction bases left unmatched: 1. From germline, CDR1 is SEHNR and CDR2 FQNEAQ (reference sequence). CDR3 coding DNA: TGTGCCAGCAGCTCTAGCGGGCCCTACAATGAGCAGTTCTTC. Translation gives CASSSSGPYNEQFF.

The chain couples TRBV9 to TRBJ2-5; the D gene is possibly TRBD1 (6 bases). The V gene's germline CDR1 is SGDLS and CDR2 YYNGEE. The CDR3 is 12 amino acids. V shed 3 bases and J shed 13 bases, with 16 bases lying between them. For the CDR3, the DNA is TGTGCCAGCAGCGATGAAACAGGGATACTGTACTTC. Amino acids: CASSDETGILYF.

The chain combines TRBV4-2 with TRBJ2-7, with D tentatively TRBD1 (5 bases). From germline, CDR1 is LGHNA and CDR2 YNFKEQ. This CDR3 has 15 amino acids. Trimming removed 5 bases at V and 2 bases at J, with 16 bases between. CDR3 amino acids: CASSENVQGTYEQYF. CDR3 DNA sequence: TGTGCCAGCAGCGAAAACGTGCAGGGTACCTACGAGCAGTACTTC.

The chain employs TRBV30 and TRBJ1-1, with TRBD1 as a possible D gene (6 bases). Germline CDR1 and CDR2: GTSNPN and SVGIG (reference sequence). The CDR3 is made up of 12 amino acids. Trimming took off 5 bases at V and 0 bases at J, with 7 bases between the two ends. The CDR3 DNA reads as TGTGCCTGGGGACAGATGAACACTGAAGCTTTCTTT. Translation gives CAWGQMNTEAFF. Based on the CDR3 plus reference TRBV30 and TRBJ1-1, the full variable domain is SQTIHQWPATLVQPVGSPLSLECTVEGTSNPNLYWYRQAAGRGLQLLFYSVGIGQISSEVPQNLSASRPQDRQFILSSKKLLLSDSGFYLCAWGQMNTEAFFGQGTRLTVV.